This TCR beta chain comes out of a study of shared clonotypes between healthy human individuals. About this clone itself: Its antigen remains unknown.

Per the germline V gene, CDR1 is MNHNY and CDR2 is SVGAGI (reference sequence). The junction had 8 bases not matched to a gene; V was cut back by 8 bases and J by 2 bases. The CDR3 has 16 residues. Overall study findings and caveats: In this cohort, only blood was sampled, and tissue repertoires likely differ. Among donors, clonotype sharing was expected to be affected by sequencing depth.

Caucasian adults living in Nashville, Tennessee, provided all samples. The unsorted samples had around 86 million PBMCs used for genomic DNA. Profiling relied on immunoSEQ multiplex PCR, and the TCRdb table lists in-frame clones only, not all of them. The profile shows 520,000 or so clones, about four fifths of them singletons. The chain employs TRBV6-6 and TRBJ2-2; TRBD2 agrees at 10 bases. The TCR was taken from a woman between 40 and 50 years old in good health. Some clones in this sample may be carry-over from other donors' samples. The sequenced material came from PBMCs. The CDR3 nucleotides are TGTGCCAGCGTACCCGGGACTAGCGTTAACACCGGGGAGCTGTTTTTT. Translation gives CASVPGTSVNTGELFF.